One sample yielded the 26 T cell receptor beta chains listed below, sequenced in a study of low-dose radiotherapy and immunotherapy resistance in tumors. With TRAV- and TRBV-specific primers, first-strand cDNA was made, covering the alpha and beta chains. TCR amplification used 15 to 20 PCR cycles, a constant-region primer and a V-primer adapter. TCRdb used MiXCR to reprocess the reads, holding one entry per CDR3 protein. Of roughly 6,300 distinct CDR3 sequences in the sample, roughly 80% were seen once. The receptors derive from a human donor with advanced metastatic prostate, ovarian, gallbladder or colorectal cancer (not recorded which). This table probably holds off-target reads from a library built for another chain.

The chain recombines TRBV28 with TRBJ2-3; a possible D gene is TRBD1 (5 bases). This CDR3 has 13 amino acids. V was trimmed by 6 bases and J by 5 bases, leaving 12 bases between them. CDR1 and CDR2 from the germline V gene are MDHEN and SYDVKM. The CDR3 is CASSPGFRDTQYF. The DNA for the CDR3 is TGTGCCAGCAGCCCAGGGTTCCGAGATACGCAGTATTTT.

The chain joins TRBV5-6 to TRBJ2-1; perhaps D is TRBD1 or TRBD2 (5 bases each). Trimming stripped 5 bases from V and 3 bases from J, with 21 bases between. Germline assignment: CDR1 SGHDT and CDR2 YYEEEE. This CDR3 contains 17 residues. Here the CDR3 DNA reads TGTGCCAGCAGTGCGGCACCGGGACGCAAAGACTACAATGAGCAGTTCTTC. Amino acids: CASSAAPGRKDYNEQFF.

V usage is TRBV21-1 and J usage is TRBJ2-1; TRBD1, the D gene given by the table, was not confirmed from the DNA. TRBV21-1 is described as a pseudogene. The CDR3 totals 14 residues. CDR3 bases: TGTGCCAGCAGCAACTGGACAGGGCACCCCGAGCAGTTCTTC. Translation gives CASSNWTGHPEQFF.

The V call is TRBV5-1, the J call TRBJ2-7; tentative D call: TRBD2 (5 bases). Trimming shortened V by 4 bases and J by 7 bases, and 18 bases separated the two germline ends. Germline CDR1 SGHRS, CDR2 YFSETQ. CDR3 size: 14 residues. DNA of the CDR3: TGCGCCAGCAGCCCCCGGGTCCAGACGGGGGAGCAGTACTTC. As protein: CASSPRVQTGEQYF.

The chain couples TRBV20-1 to TRBJ1-1; D call uncertain. CDR3 length: 14 amino acids. Deletions cut 1 base from V and 0 bases from J, with 9 bases between. Looked up from germline, CDR1 is DFQATT and CDR2 is SNEGSKA (reference sequence). In DNA, the CDR3 is TGCAGTGCTAGAGTGGGAAACATGAACACTGAAGCTTTCTTT. Translated, it gives CSARVGNMNTEAFF.

V and J are TRBV7-9 and TRBJ1-6, with TRBD1 as a possible D gene (5 bases). This CDR3 comprises 13 residues. V gave up 0 bases and J gave up 8 bases, with 5 bases separating them. CDR1 SEHNR and CDR2 FQNEAQ come from the germline V gene (reference sequence). CDR3 region: CASSLARDSPLHF. The CDR3 DNA follows: TGTGCCAGCAGCTTAGCCAGGGATTCACCCCTCCACTTT.

This clonotype was observed a few times. This chain connects TRBV7-2 to TRBJ2-7, with a tentative D call TRBD1 (6 bases). The germline CDR1 and CDR2 sequences are SGHTA and FQGNSA. Trimming removed 3 bases at V and 0 bases at J, with 9 bases between. The CDR3 is 14 residues long. CDR3 sequence (DNA): TGTGCCAGCAGCTTGGGGACACGCTCCTACGAGCAGTACTTC. Amino acids: CASSLGTRSYEQYF.

Comment on this clonotype: Mismatch with germline at one junction end may stem from a read error. The genes are TRBV4-1 and TRBJ2-5; D gene uncertain. Germline V gene lookup returns CDR1 MGHRA and CDR2 YSYEKL. This CDR3 has 15 residues. CDR3 amino acids: CASSQRTPLGETQYF. The CDR3 nucleotides read TGTGCCAGCAGCCAACGGACCCCGCTGGGAGAGACCCAGTACTTC.

The sample holds a few counts of this clonotype. The rearrangement uses TRBV18 and TRBJ2-1; D might be TRBD1 or TRBD2, each matching 5 bases. V was clipped by 0 bases and J by 6 bases, with 9 bases between them. This CDR3 spans 14 amino acids. Germline V gene sequence: CDR1 KGHSH, CDR2 LQKENI. CDR3 DNA sequence: TGTGCCAGCTCACCACCGTCCGGGACCAATGAGCAGTTCTTC. The encoded protein is CASSPPSGTNEQFF.

This rearrangement joins TRBV28 to TRBJ2-7; D remains ambiguous. Germline V gene lookup returns CDR1 MDHEN and CDR2 SYDVKM. This CDR3 region has 15 residues. Trimming stripped 2 bases from V and 6 bases from J, with 17 bases between. The CDR3 sequence is CASSLNRYRPGEQYF. Written as DNA, the CDR3 is TGTGCCAGCAGTTTAAATAGGTATCGGCCCGGCGAGCAGTACTTC.

The chain carries TRBV3-1 and TRBJ2-7; D remains ambiguous. The CDR3 has 14 residues. The ends were cut back, 5 bases at V and 6 bases at J, with 17 bases in the middle. Per germline, CDR1 LGHDT and CDR2 YNNKEL (reference sequence). CDR3: CASSSAMGSSEQYF. In DNA, the CDR3 is TGTGCCAGCAGCTCAGCTATGGGATCGAGCGAGCAGTACTTC.

The chain uses TRBV10-3 and TRBJ2-1; no definite D call. With 6 bases removed from V and 0 bases from J, the gap between germline ends came to 9 bases. Germline lookup yields CDR1 ENHRY and CDR2 SYGVKD. The CDR3 is made up of 14 amino acids. CDR3 coding DNA: TGTGCCATCAGAGGTGGTGGCTCCTACAATGAGCAGTTCTTC. This translates into CAIRGGGSYNEQFF.

The rearrangement joins TRBV20-1 to TRBJ2-1; D gene uncertain. Trimming pared 4 bases from V and 10 bases from J, leaving 11 bases between. The CDR3 is 11 amino acids. The germline gives CDR1 DFQATT, CDR2 SNEGSKA (reference sequence). CDR3 loop: CSATTPLEQFF. As DNA, the CDR3 is TGCAGTGCTACGACTCCGTTGGAGCAGTTCTTC.

This clonotype was seen only a few times. J is TRBJ2-5 and V is TRBV20-1, with 11 bases that match TRBD2. Germline CDR1 is DFQATT and CDR2 is SNEGSKA (reference sequence). The length of the CDR3 is 15 residues. J was trimmed by 1 base and V by 6 bases; bases with no gene match: 7. Written as DNA, the CDR3 is TGCAGTGCGAGTAGCGGGGGGGTACTCCAAGAGACCCAGTACTTC. It encodes CSASSGGVLQETQYF.

V usage is TRBV10-3 and J usage is TRBJ1-4; tentative D call: TRBD1 (5 bases). The V end was cut by 2 bases, the J end by 0 bases, with 7 bases between. CDR3 length: 15 amino acids. Germline CDR1 is ENHRY and CDR2 is SYGVKD. CDR3 residues: CAISEIGATNEKLFF. CDR3 nucleotide sequence: TGTGCCATCAGTGAGATAGGGGCAACTAATGAAAAACTGTTTTTT.

The V gene is TRBV7-2, the J gene TRBJ2-2; D gene uncertain. CDR3 length: 14 residues. Between the trimmed V and J ends, which lost 8 bases and 1 base, there was a span of 11 bases. Germline V CDR1 and CDR2: SGHTA, FQGNSA. The CDR3 loop reads CASRRPENTGELFF. The DNA of the CDR3 is TGTGCCAGCCGGAGACCAGAGAACACCGGGGAGCTGTTTTTT.

The chain carries TRBV3-1 and TRBJ2-7, with 8 bases fitting TRBD2. Germline V gives CDR1 LGHDT, CDR2 YNNKEL (reference sequence). CDR3 length equals 17 residues. J lost 3 bases, V lost 0 bases, and 10 bases had no gene match. The CDR3 protein is CASSQDLLAAKGYEQYF. The CDR3 nucleotides read TGTGCCAGCAGCCAAGACTTACTAGCGGCCAAGGGCTACGAGCAGTACTTC.

The gene calls are TRBV9 and TRBJ2-3; D unresolved. The germline CDR1 and CDR2 sequences are SGDLS and YYNGEE. The CDR3 consists of 14 residues. Trimming pared 0 bases from V and 0 bases from J, leaving 5 bases between. DNA of the CDR3: TGTGCCAGCAGCGTAGGACCGAGCACAGATACGCAGTATTTT. Translating gives CASSVGPSTDTQYF.

The chain recombines TRBV4-3 with TRBJ2-3; TRBD2 might be the D (6 bases). This CDR3 comprises 12 residues. Trimming left V 0 bases short and J 10 bases short, with 8 bases between. Per the germline V gene, CDR1 is LGHNA and CDR2 is YSLEER. The CDR3 here is CASSQEGGAQYF. The CDR3 DNA follows: TGCGCCAGCAGCCAAGAGGGGGGTGCGCAGTATTTT.

The J gene is TRBJ1-5, the V gene TRBV6-2 or TRBV6-3, with 7 bases identical to TRBD1. Looked up from germline, CDR1 is MNHEY and CDR2 is SVGEGT. V lost 8 bases to trimming and J lost 7 bases; unmatched junction nucleotides: 11. CDR3 length: 14 residues. CDR3 region: CASGSYRGYQPQHF. The DNA of the CDR3 is TGTGCCAGCGGTTCCTACAGGGGTTACCAGCCCCAGCATTTT.

This clonotype was recorded once. V and J are TRBV29-1 and TRBJ2-5; 9 bases line up with TRBD2. V trimming: 7 bases; J trimming: 1 base; junction bases outside the gene matches: 7. CDR1 SQVTM and CDR2 ANQGSEA come from the germline V gene. This CDR3 is built from 14 residues. CDR3 DNA sequence: TGCAGCGCCCCGACTAGCGGAATCCAAGAGACCCAGTACTTC. Residues: CSAPTSGIQETQYF. The full variable domain, rest sourced from reference TRBV29-1 and TRBJ2-5, is SAVISQKPSRDICQRGTSLTIQCQVDSQVTMMFWYRQQPGQSLTLIATANQGSEATYESGFVIDKFPISRPNLTFSTLTVSNMSPEDSSIYLCSAPTSGIQETQYFGPGTRLLVL.

This sequence joins TRBV30 and TRBJ1-1; 10 bases map to TRBD1. With 2 bases clipped from V and 2 bases from J, the junction kept 11 bases outside the gene matches. Germline V gene lookup returns CDR1 GTSNPN and CDR2 SVGIG (reference sequence). This CDR3 has 17 amino acids. In nucleotides, the CDR3 is TGTGCCTGGAGTCCAGAGGGGACAGGGGAAACTAACACTGAAGCTTTCTTT. Translated, it gives CAWSPEGTGETNTEAFF.

The CDR3 region has the DNA TGTGCCAGCAGCCAGGACACTAGTGGGGCCAACGTCCTGACTTTC. Residues: CASSQDTSGANVLTF. The chain couples TRBV4-2 to TRBJ2-6; D tentatively reads TRBD1 or TRBD2 (5 bases each). V dropped 3 bases and J dropped 3 bases, with 9 bases sitting between them. This CDR3 comprises 15 residues. Germline lookup yields CDR1 LGHNA and CDR2 YNFKEQ.

CDR3 protein: CASSYVAGASRDTQYF. The DNA for the CDR3 is TGTGCCAGCAGTTACGTCGCGGGGGCCTCCAGAGATACGCAGTATTTT. This rearrangement joins TRBV6-5 to TRBJ2-3, with D possibly being TRBD2 (7 bases). V was cut by 2 bases and J by 5 bases, with 17 bases left in between. Germline-derived CDR1 and CDR2 are MNHEY and SVGAGI. The CDR3 contains 16 residues.

The gene calls are TRBV29-1 and TRBJ1-4; D unresolved. V was clipped by 5 bases and J by 5 bases, with 9 bases between them. Per germline, CDR1 SQVTM and CDR2 ANQGSEA. The CDR3 totals 12 residues. CDR3 bases: TGCAGCGTTTTTTCTGGCAATGAAAAACTGTTTTTT. It yields the protein CSVFSGNEKLFF.

The chain joins TRBV14 to TRBJ2-1; perhaps TRBD1 as D (6 bases). Germline CDR1 is SGHDN and CDR2 is FVKESK. This CDR3 is built from 16 residues. Trimming removed 4 bases from V and 1 base from J, with 14 bases in between. The CDR3 bases are TGTGCCAGCAGCCCCCAGGGACAACTGTCCTACAATGAGCAGTTCTTC. Amino acid sequence: CASSPQGQLSYNEQFF.